This is a list of T cell receptor beta chains from one sample in a study of Graves' ophthalmopathy and Graves' hyperthyroidism. Each CDR3 protein is one row after TCRdb ran MiXCR on the multiplex PCR reads. Of 57,000 or so distinct CDR3 sequences listed, under 55% are singletons. Specimen: peripheral blood. These receptors all stem from an adult woman with Graves' ophthalmopathy. Each CDR3 is given with its conserved first and last residue. A D gene is named only where the DNA matches it firmly. Where a row states a size, it is once, few, many or the class of an expanded clone; other rows omit it.

TRBD2	TRBV30	-	TRBJ2-7	TGTGCCTGGAAGTGGAGTAGCGGGAGCTACGAGCAGTGCTTC	CAWKWSSGSYEQCF
TRBD2	TRBV18	few	TRBJ2-5	TGTGCCAGCTCCCCGGGACTAGCGTCGGAGACCCAGTACTTC	CASSPGLASETQYF
TRBD1	TRBV30	many	TRBJ1-2	TGTGCCTGGAGTGAGACAGGGTATGGCTACACCTTC	CAWSETGYGYTF
-	TRBV12-3/TRBV12-4	many	TRBJ2-1	TGTGCCAGCAGTCCCAAGCTTGGGGAGCAGTTCTTC	CASSPKLGEQFF
-	TRBV6-4	many	TRBJ2-5	TGTGCCAGCAGTACCATGAGGGGTGAGACCCAGTACTTC	CASSTMRGETQYF
-	TRBV7-8	many	TRBJ2-1	TGTGCCAGCAGCTTCTTTAGCAAGAATCCCTTCGATGAGCAGTTCTTC	CASSFFSKNPFDEQFF
TRBD2	TRBV7-2	-	TRBJ2-1	TGTGCCAGCAGCTCTACTGGCGGGAGGGCCTACAATGAGCAGTTCTTC	CASSSTGGRAYNEQFF
-	TRBV13	many	TRBJ2-3	TGTGCCAGCAGCTCCTATGAGGATACGCAGTATTTT	CASSSYEDTQYF
-	TRBV27	many	TRBJ2-1	TGTGCCAGCAGGGTGGGAAGCATCAATGAGCAGTTCTTC	CASRVGSINEQFF
TRBD1	TRBV5-4	-	TRBJ1-5	TGTGCCTGCAGTTCAGGGGGTTTGAGCGATCAGCCCCAGCATTTT	CACSSGGLSDQPQHF
TRBD1	TRBV5-8	many	TRBJ2-7	TGTGCCAGCAGCTTTTGGACAGGGGTCTACGAGCAGTACTTC	CASSFWTGVYEQYF
-	TRBV7-8	-	TRBJ2-2	TGTGCCAGCAGCTTACCCTCCGGGGAGCTGTTTTTT	CASSLPSGELFF
-	TRBV28	many	TRBJ2-5	TGTGCCAGCACCCTTTTAGGGGGGGCCGAGACCCAGTACTTC	CASTLLGGAETQYF
-	TRBV15	-	TRBJ2-3	TGTGCCACCAGAGTCGGGGGCACAGATACGCAGTATTTT	CATRVGGTDTQYF
-	TRBV20-1	many	TRBJ1-1	TGCAGTGCTAGAGATGGGACGGGTGGGGAAGCTTTCTTT	CSARDGTGGEAFF
-	TRBV28	few	TRBJ2-6	TGTGCCAGCAGAGAATTGGGGACAACTGGGGCCAACGTCCTGACTTTC	CASRELGTTGANVLTF
-	TRBV5-1	many	TRBJ2-1	TGCGCCAGCAGCTTGGTTTTTGGCCCCTCCTACAATGAGCAGTTCTTC	CASSLVFGPSYNEQFF
TRBD1	TRBV15	few	TRBJ2-7	TGTGCCACCAGCAGAGTGGGACAGGGTGGGGAGCAGTACTTC	CATSRVGQGGEQYF
-	TRBV5-6	many	TRBJ2-4	TGTGCCAGCAGCTTGAGAGGAGGCGACATTCAGTACTTC	CASSLRGGDIQYF
-	TRBV19	many	TRBJ2-5	TGTGCCAGTAGTACTAGGACAGCCGGGGACCAGTACTTC	CASSTRTAGDQYF
-	TRBV3-1	many	TRBJ2-1	TGTGCCATCAAAACCCGTTGGGGTGAGCAGTTCTTC	CAIKTRWGEQFF
-	TRBV20-1	many	TRBJ2-1	TGCAGTGCTAGAGGGATCTGGGTGGGGCAGTTCTTC	CSARGIWVGQFF
TRBD1	TRBV6-2/TRBV6-3	many	TRBJ2-3	TGTGCCAGCAGTTCGGGACAGGGAGACACAGATACGCAGTATTTT	CASSSGQGDTDTQYF
TRBD2	TRBV4-3	-	TRBJ2-3	TGCGCCAGCAGCGGGACTAGCAACACAGATACGCAGAATTTT	CASSGTSNTDTQNF
TRBD1	TRBV10-3	-	TRBJ1-6	TGTGCCATCAGATGGGACAGTAATTCACCCCTCCACTTT	CAIRWDSNSPLHF
-	TRBV7-3	-	TRBJ1-1	TGTGCCGGCAGCTTAAGAGAGACAGCGGGCGCTGAAGCTTTCTTT	CAGSLRETAGAEAFF
-	TRBV6-2/TRBV6-3	many	TRBJ2-3	TGTGCCAGCACCCAGGGGGGAGGGGATACGCAGTATTTT	CASTQGGGDTQYF
-	TRBV6-1	-	TRBJ2-6	TGTGCCAGCCTCCCGGGGGCCAACGTCCTGACTTTC	CASLPGANVLTF
TRBD2	TRBV7-3	-	TRBJ2-1	TGTGCCAGCAGCTTAGATCGGCTAGCGGGAGGGTCCATTGAGCAGTTCTTC	CASSLDRLAGGSIEQFF
TRBD1	TRBV19	many	TRBJ1-1	TGTGCCAGTAGTCGCCGGGACAGAAGGAACACTGAAGCTTTCTTT	CASSRRDRRNTEAFF
TRBD1	TRBV7-9	-	TRBJ2-7	TGTGCCAGCAGCACAACCCGGGACAGGGTTAGCGACGAGCAGTACTTC	CASSTTRDRVSDEQYF
-	TRBV30	many	TRBJ1-1	TGTGCCTGGAGTCATGGGAATGAAGCTTTCTTT	CAWSHGNEAFF
-	TRBV5-1	-	TRBJ2-7	TGCGCCAGCAGCTCGGGAACTCAGGCCGAGCAGTACTTC	CASSSGTQAEQYF
-	TRBV6-1	-	TRBJ1-2	TGCGCCAGCAGTGAAAGAGGACGTATGGGCGGCTACACCTTC	CASSERGRMGGYTF
TRBD2	TRBV30	few	TRBJ2-3	TGTGCCTGGGGGGGGGGACTACATAATACGCAGTATTTT	CAWGGGLHNTQYF
-	TRBV28	many	TRBJ1-1	TGTGCCAGCAGTTTACACGTGAACACTGAAGCTTTCTTT	CASSLHVNTEAFF
-	TRBV7-6	-	TRBJ2-7	TGTGCCGGCAGCCGCGGGACAGACTACGAGCAGTACTTC	CAGSRGTDYEQYF
-	TRBV24-1	-	TRBJ2-3	TGTGCCACCAGCGGGGCAGGGTTAACTTACACAGATACGCAGTATTTT	CATSGAGLTYTDTQYF
-	TRBV5-8	many	TRBJ2-1	TGTGCCAGCAGCTCCAGACTAATCCACAATGAGCAGTTCTTC	CASSSRLIHNEQFF
TRBD1	TRBV6-1	many	TRBJ1-2	TGTGCCAGCAGGAAAGCGCTTCAGGGGGTGAACTATGGCTACACCTTC	CASRKALQGVNYGYTF
-	TRBV18	many	TRBJ2-7	TGTGCCAGCTCACCACCGTCGCTATCGGGCTACGAGCAGTACTTC	CASSPPSLSGYEQYF
-	TRBV19	-	TRBJ2-7	TGTGCCAGTAGTATGGGGTATGGGGGAGCCGAGCAGTACTTC	CASSMGYGGAEQYF
-	TRBV15	many	TRBJ2-7	TGTGCCACCAGCCCTCGGGACGGGAGCTCCTACGAGCAGTACTTC	CATSPRDGSSYEQYF
-	TRBV20-1	-	TRBJ1-5	TGCAGAGCATCTCTTCGGGAGGGGAGAACCTACGAGCATTTT	CRASLREGRTYEHF
-	TRBV4-3	many	TRBJ2-2	TGCGCCAGCAGCCAAGCGGGACAGAACACCGGGGAGCTGTTTTTT	CASSQAGQNTGELFF
-	TRBV20-1	many	TRBJ1-1	TGCAGTGCTAGAGATCCTCGGAAGAACACTGAAGCTTTCTTT	CSARDPRKNTEAFF